The 3 T cell receptor beta chains reported below all come from one sample, sequenced in a study of T-cell reconstitution after alpha-beta-depleted transplantation in children. Preparing the TCRbeta library involved the use of unique molecular identifiers. TCRdb reanalysed the PCR reads using MiXCR and keeps one entry per CDR3 protein. The table has about 240,000 distinct CDR3 sequences, around 13% seen once; the top ten hold 2% to 3%. Source: PBMCs from the stem cell graft donor, taken from the stem cell graft. The origin of the receptors is a human donor who donated a stem cell graft to a child with acute lymphoblastic leukemia.

This clonotype was picked up many times. V gene TRBV7-6 combines with J gene TRBJ2-3; the D is unclear. Germline assignment: CDR1 SGHVS and CDR2 FNYEAQ. The CDR3 has 17 amino acids. V lost 5 bases to trimming and J lost 1 base, with 19 bases between them. For the CDR3, the DNA is TGTGCCAGCAGCCCCTCCCGACATATCTGGGGCACAGATACGCAGTATTTT. Its protein product is CASSPSRHIWGTDTQYF.

This clonotype was seen repeatedly, ten times or more. This sequence joins TRBV20-1 and TRBJ1-5; D unresolved. The germline CDR1 and CDR2 sequences are DFQATT and SNEGSKA (reference sequence). The CDR3 totals 24 residues. Trimming shortened V by 3 bases and J by 1 base, and 40 bases separated the two germline ends. CDR3 sequence: CSASVPIFHQRLDDGTWSNQPQHF. The CDR3 DNA reads as TGCAGTGCTAGTGTGCCAATTTTTCACCAACGGTTGGACGATGGTACTTGGAGCAATCAGCCCCAGCATTTT.

This clonotype occurred many times. The chain joins TRBV25-1 to TRBJ1-5, with D perhaps TRBD1 (6 bases). Germline V lookup: CDR1 MGHDK, CDR2 SYGVNS. CDR3 length equals 15 residues. The V and J ends lost 8 bases and 1 base respectively, with 15 bases between them. CDR3 residues: CASSNGGASNQPQHF. CDR3 coding DNA: TGTGCCAGCTCGAATGGGGGGGCCAGCAATCAGCCCCAGCATTTT. The full variable domain, its missing parts supplied by reference TRBV25-1 and TRBJ1-5, is EADIYQTPRYLVIGTGKKITLECSQTMGHDKMYWYQQDPGMELHLIHYSYGVNSTEKGDLSSESTVSRIRTEHFPLTLESARPSHTSQYLCASSNGGASNQPQHFGDGTRLSIL.